Following are 21 T cell receptor beta chains from one sample sequenced in a study of identical twins. MiXCR, run by TCRdb on the 5' RACE reads, gives a single entry per CDR3 protein. Among some 560,000 distinct CDR3 sequences, 9.6% were seen once, and the ten largest hold roughly 3%. This same sample was also part of a study on yellow fever vaccine responses in identical twins.

Sequencing was performed on PBMCs. The receptor source for this set is a woman aged 18-35 years in good health.

A single count supports this clonotype. Germline and junction disagree at one end, which may indicate a read error. The chain recombines TRBV7-2 with TRBJ2-5; 9 bases line up with TRBD1. The CDR3 totals 15 residues. Germline V gene sequence: CDR1 SGHTA, CDR2 FQGNSA. The CDR3 bases are TGTGCCAGGAGCTTCCCGACAGGGGGACAAGAGACCCAGTACTTC. Translating it yields CARSFPTGGQETQYF.

The V gene is TRBV6-1, the J gene TRBJ2-2, with 7 positions matching TRBD2. The germline V gene encodes CDR1 MNHNS and CDR2 SASEGT. This CDR3 region has 17 residues. V shed 5 bases and J 0 bases; nucleotides not matched to a gene: 9. The CDR3 protein is CASSPRTRGANTGELFF. The CDR3 DNA sequence: TGTGCCAGCAGTCCCCGGACTAGGGGTGCGAACACCGGGGAGCTGTTTTTT.

This clonotype has a handful of counts. The chain carries TRBV12-3 or TRBV12-4 and TRBJ2-1; no clear D gene. V lost 1 base, J lost 0 bases, and 10 bases lay in between. There are 16 residues in the CDR3. CDR3 coding DNA: TGTGCCAGCAGTTTAGGTGGGCGATCCTCCTACAATGAGCAGTTCTTC. Translation: CASSLGGRSSYNEQFF.

The rearrangement joins TRBV7-2 to TRBJ2-1; 7 bases agree with TRBD2. The V segment lost 5 bases and the J segment 5 bases; nucleotides outside the gene matches: 12. CDR1 SGHTA and CDR2 FQGNSA come from the germline V gene. The CDR3 sequence is 16 residues long. DNA for the CDR3: TGTGCCAGCAGCCCCCGGGAGGTGGTGGCCGACAATGAGCAGTTCTTC. This codes for CASSPREVVADNEQFF.

The chain couples TRBV4-3 to TRBJ2-2; tentatively, D is TRBD2 (7 bases). Trimming cost V 4 bases and J 4 bases, with 13 bases left between them. The germline CDR1 and CDR2 sequences are LGHNA and YSLEER. The CDR3 runs to 15 residues. CDR3 sequence: CASSPKGGVTGELFF. The CDR3 DNA reads as TGCGCCAGCAGCCCAAAGGGGGGGGTCACCGGGGAGCTGTTTTTT.

This clonotype was recorded a few times. The V and J genes are TRBV25-1 and TRBJ2-7, with D possibly being TRBD2 (5 bases). Germline V gene data show CDR1 as MGHDK and CDR2 as SYGVNS. The CDR3 totals 14 residues. The V end lost 1 base, the J end lost 3 bases, and 10 bases lay between the germline ends. This CDR3 reads CASSEFSGNYEQYF. In nucleotides, the CDR3 is TGTGCCAGCAGTGAATTCTCGGGAAACTACGAGCAGTACTTC.

The chain carries TRBV30 and TRBJ2-7; D ambiguous. Germline V gene lookup returns CDR1 GTSNPN and CDR2 SVGIG (reference sequence). This CDR3 region has 12 residues. V dropped 1 base and J dropped 3 bases, with 7 bases sitting between them. For the CDR3, the DNA is TGTGCCTGGAGTGAACAGAACTACGAGCAGTACTTC. As protein: CAWSEQNYEQYF.

This clonotype was seen only a few times. The junction and the germline gene differ at one end; a read error may be behind it. The chain carries TRBV7-7 and TRBJ1-1; perhaps TRBD1 as D (6 bases). Germline loops: CDR1 SSHAT, CDR2 FNYEAQ (reference sequence). The CDR3 has 14 residues. The CDR3 sequence: CASSPRTANTEAFF. CDR3 nucleotides: TGTGCTAGCAGCCCCCGGACAGCAAACACTGAAGCTTTCTTT.

This clonotype has only a few counts. The chain couples TRBV5-1 to TRBJ2-7; TRBD2 matches 11 bases. The CDR3 is 14 residues long. Germline values: CDR1 SGHRS, CDR2 YFSETQ. The V and J ends lost 3 bases and 7 bases, in that order; junction bases with no gene match: 6. This chain's CDR3 is CASSYSGGAQEQYF. CDR3 bases: TGCGCCAGCAGCTATAGCGGGGGGGCCCAAGAGCAGTACTTC.

This clonotype has more than one count but fewer than ten. V gene TRBV7-2 combines with J gene TRBJ2-2; 7 positions match TRBD2. Trimming cost V 3 bases and J 6 bases; bases outside gene matches: 10. CDR1 and CDR2 from the germline V gene are SGHTA and FQGNSA. The CDR3 covers 16 residues. In DNA, the CDR3 is TGTGCCAGCAGCTTCCAAGGACTAGGTGCGGCCGGGGAGCTGTTTTTT. Its protein product is CASSFQGLGAAGELFF.

This clonotype was seen repeatedly, ten times or more. An end of the junction does not agree with germline; a read error may underlie this. The CDR3 is CASSLDPTDTQYF. The CDR3 DNA sequence: TGTGCCAGCAGTTTAGACCCTACAGATACGCAGTATTTT. V is TRBV5-1 and J is TRBJ2-3; D call uncertain. The V gene's germline CDR1 is SGHRS and CDR2 YFSETQ. The CDR3 consists of 13 residues.

V and J are TRBV27 and TRBJ1-6; D is uncertain. Germline CDR1 reads MNHEY; CDR2 reads SMNVEV (reference sequence). Trimming left V 2 bases short and J 5 bases short, with 4 bases between. The CDR3 sequence is 13 residues long. The CDR3 sequence is CASSLINNSPLHF. CDR3 bases: TGTGCCAGCAGTTTAATAAATAATTCACCCCTCCACTTT.

This chain uses TRBV9 with TRBJ2-3, with TRBD2 identical over 8 bases. The CDR3 loop spans 14 amino acids. Germline trimming cut 6 bases from V and 6 bases from J; bases unmatched to any gene: 9. CDR1 is SGDLS, CDR2 YYNGEE, per germline. The CDR3 loop reads CASNHGGAEDTQYF. In nucleotides, the CDR3 is TGTGCCAGCAACCACGGGGGGGCTGAGGATACGCAGTATTTT.

This clonotype appeared a few times. The V and J genes are TRBV7-9 and TRBJ1-1; D is ambiguous. Trimming pared 1 base from V and 7 bases from J, leaving 7 bases between. The CDR3 is 12 residues long. From germline, CDR1 is SEHNR and CDR2 FQNEAQ (reference sequence). CDR3 in DNA: TGTGCCAGCAGCTTAGTTCGGTATGAAGCTTTCTTT. It yields the protein CASSLVRYEAFF.

This clonotype was detected ten times or more. CDR3 loop: CASSASLGYEQYF. For the CDR3, the DNA is TGTGCCAGCAGTGCCTCATTGGGCTACGAGCAGTACTTC. The J gene is TRBJ2-7, the V gene TRBV12-3 or TRBV12-4; D unresolved. Trimming pared 5 bases from V and 3 bases from J, leaving 11 bases between. The CDR3 contains 13 residues.

The V and J genes are TRBV7-2 and TRBJ2-3; 8 bases are a match to TRBD2. The CDR3 spans 16 residues. Germline CDR1 reads SGHTA; CDR2 reads FQGNSA. The J segment lost 7 bases and the V segment lost 1 base, leaving 10 bases of the junction unmatched. The CDR3 protein is CASSLEGGSGAYTQYF. Here the CDR3 DNA reads TGTGCCAGCAGCTTAGAGGGAGGTAGCGGGGCCTATACGCAGTATTTT.

This clonotype was seen a few times. The chain combines TRBV7-2 with TRBJ2-7; D is ambiguous. Germline CDR1 is SGHTA and CDR2 is FQGNSA. This CDR3 contains 15 residues. V was clipped by 6 bases and J by 2 bases, with 17 bases between them. The CDR3 loop reads CASSPQRVIPYEQYF. CDR3 nucleotide sequence: TGTGCCAGCAGTCCTCAGCGTGTGATCCCCTACGAGCAGTACTTC.

V and J are TRBV5-1 and TRBJ2-3; possibly TRBD2 for D (6 bases). Germline assignment: CDR1 SGHRS and CDR2 YFSETQ. This CDR3 is built from 15 residues. With 0 bases removed from V and 2 bases from J, the gap between germline ends came to 10 bases. The CDR3 loop reads CASSLARTTTDTQYF. CDR3 DNA sequence: TGCGCCAGCAGCTTGGCGAGGACTACCACAGATACGCAGTATTTT.

This clonotype occurred a few times. The CDR3 DNA is TGCAGCGCCTTGGTTTCCTCTGGAAACACCATATATTTT. This sequence encodes CSALVSSGNTIYF. The V and J genes are TRBV29-1 and TRBJ1-3; D remains ambiguous. Trimming removed 7 bases at V and 0 bases at J, with 10 bases between. The germline CDR1 and CDR2 sequences are SQVTM and ANQGSEA. The CDR3 is 13 residues long.

This clonotype was observed many times. This chain uses TRBV7-8 with TRBJ2-1, with D possibly TRBD1 on 5 matching bases. Germline CDR1 SGHVS, CDR2 FQNEAQ. The CDR3 spans 13 residues. Deletions cut 1 base from V and 10 bases from J, with 11 bases between. The DNA of the CDR3 is TGTGCCAGCAGCTTAGTCAGGGCTAACGAGCAGTTCTTC. It encodes CASSLVRANEQFF.

This clonotype was counted at least ten times. V gene TRBV15 combines with J gene TRBJ2-4, with D perhaps given as TRBD1 or TRBD2 (5 bases each). The ends were cut back, 1 base at V and 4 bases at J, with 23 bases in the middle. CDR3 length: 19 residues. Germline assignment: CDR1 LNHNV and CDR2 YYDKDF (reference sequence). CDR3 in amino acids: CATSRVRDTPRGQKNIQYF. The CDR3 nucleotides read TGTGCCACCAGCAGAGTCAGGGATACCCCTAGAGGGCAGAAAAACATTCAGTACTTC.